These T cell receptor beta chains were read from a single sample in a study of response to subunit inactivated influenza vaccine. MiXCR, applied by TCRdb to the RT-PCR reads, yields one record per CDR3 protein. Among approximately 490,000 distinct CDR3 sequences listed, around 7.7% were seen once. The sequencing used PBMCs from blood, collected about 23 months after vaccination. Every receptor here comes from a man in his fifties or sixties who received an inactivated influenza vaccine. CDR3s include the opening cysteine and the closing phenylalanine or tryptophan. Fields, in order: V gene, clone size, CDR3 length, D gene, J gene, CDR3 protein, CDR3 DNA. D genes are given only for firm matches. Clone size is shown for a subset of rows, as once, few, many or a class of expanded clone.

TRBV29-1	many	12	NA	TRBJ2-7	CSVEAGDYEQYF	TGCAGCGTTGAAGCGGGAGACTACGAGCAGTACTTC
TRBV20-1	few	13	NA	TRBJ2-7	CSASGTRFYEQYF	TGCAGTGCTAGTGGGACCCGATTTTACGAGCAGTACTTC
TRBV6-2/TRBV6-3	NA	16	NA	TRBJ2-1	CASSYSVGGPYNEQFF	TGTGCCAGCAGTTACTCCGTGGGGGGTCCCTACAATGAGCAGTTCTTC
TRBV7-2	few	14	NA	TRBJ2-7	CASSLTTTSYEQYF	TGTGCCAGCAGCTTGACGACGACCTCCTACGAGCAGTACTTC
TRBV6-2/TRBV6-3	few	14	TRBD1	TRBJ2-3	CASSYGTGVDTQYF	TGTGCCAGCAGTTACGGGACAGGGGTAGATACGCAGTATTTT
TRBV7-2	few	17	NA	TRBJ2-4	CASSPNAYAVAKNIQYF	TGTGCCAGCAGCCCGAACGCTTACGCCGTAGCCAAAAACATTCAGTACTTC
TRBV5-1	few	15	NA	TRBJ1-4	CASSPTPEGNEKLFF	TGCGCCAGCAGCCCTACCCCCGAGGGAAATGAAAAACTGTTTTTT
TRBV6-1	many	12	TRBD1	TRBJ2-7	CASSQGAYEQYF	TGTGCCAGCAGTCAGGGGGCCTACGAGCAGTACTTC
TRBV7-2	many	13	NA	TRBJ2-3	CASSFLHTDTQYF	TGTGCCAGCAGCTTCTTACATACAGATACGCAGTATTTT
TRBV6-2/TRBV6-3	few	16	TRBD2	TRBJ2-5	CASSYSPSGLVETQYF	TGTGCCAGCAGTTACTCCCCTAGCGGGCTTGTGGAGACCCAGTACTTC
TRBV20-1	few	14	NA	TRBJ2-1	CSVTWGNSYNEQFF	TGCAGTGTTACCTGGGGGAACTCCTACAATGAGCAGTTCTTC
TRBV25-1	NA	13	NA	TRBJ2-7	CASKPPGYNEQYF	TGTGCCAGCAAACCCCCAGGGTACAACGAGCAGTACTTC
TRBV4-3	few	17	TRBD1	TRBJ1-4	CASSQETGGPTNEKLFF	TGCGCCAGCAGCCAAGAGACAGGGGGTCCAACTAATGAAAAACTGTTTTTT
TRBV25-1	NA	13	NA	TRBJ1-1	CASSVPGGTEAFF	TGTGCCAGCAGTGTACCGGGGGGGACTGAAGCTTTCTTT
TRBV5-1	NA	15	TRBD1	TRBJ1-2	CASSLAPTGNYGYTF	TGCGCCAGCAGCTTGGCCCCGACAGGGAACTATGGCTACACCTTC
TRBV18	NA	13	NA	TRBJ2-1	CASSPSEGMAQFF	TGTGCCAGCTCTCCTTCCGAAGGTATGGCGCAGTTCTTC
TRBV12-3/TRBV12-4	many	15	TRBD1	TRBJ2-1	CASSLEGAGLRRLFF	TGTGCCAGCAGTTTAGAGGGGGCCGGACTTCGGCGGCTGTTCTTC
TRBV20-1	NA	14	NA	TRBJ2-1	CSATRAAYYNEQFF	TGCAGTGCTACTCGGGCCGCTTATTACAATGAGCAGTTCTTC
TRBV10-3	NA	13	TRBD1	TRBJ2-5	CAIQTGVEETQYF	TGTGCCATCCAGACAGGGGTAGAGGAGACCCAGTACTTC
TRBV14	few	13	TRBD2	TRBJ2-2	CASPNTSAGELFF	TGTGCCAGCCCAAACACTAGCGCCGGGGAGCTGTTTTTT
TRBV7-2	few	15	NA	TRBJ1-1	CASSLVGGARTEAFF	TGTGCCAGCAGCTTAGTGGGGGGGGCGCGAACTGAAGCTTTCTTT
TRBV5-6	NA	15	TRBD2	TRBJ2-7	CASSLVRRGTYEQYF	TGTGCCAGCAGCTTGGTTCGGCGGGGGACCTACGAGCAGTACTTC
TRBV20-1	many	12	TRBD1	TRBJ1-2	CSAADRGWGYTF	TGCAGTGCAGCAGACAGGGGATGGGGCTACACCTTC
TRBV5-1	NA	16	TRBD1	TRBJ2-3	CASTLTGQGATDTQYF	TGCGCCAGCACCCTAACGGGACAGGGGGCAACAGATACGCAGTATTTT
TRBV12-3/TRBV12-4	many	13	NA	TRBJ1-5	CASSFESNQPQHF	TGTGCCAGCAGTTTTGAGAGCAATCAGCCCCAGCATTTT
TRBV5-1	many	15	TRBD2	TRBJ2-1	CASSLERGSYNEQFF	TGCGCCAGCAGCTTGGAGCGGGGTTCCTACAATGAGCAGTTCTTC